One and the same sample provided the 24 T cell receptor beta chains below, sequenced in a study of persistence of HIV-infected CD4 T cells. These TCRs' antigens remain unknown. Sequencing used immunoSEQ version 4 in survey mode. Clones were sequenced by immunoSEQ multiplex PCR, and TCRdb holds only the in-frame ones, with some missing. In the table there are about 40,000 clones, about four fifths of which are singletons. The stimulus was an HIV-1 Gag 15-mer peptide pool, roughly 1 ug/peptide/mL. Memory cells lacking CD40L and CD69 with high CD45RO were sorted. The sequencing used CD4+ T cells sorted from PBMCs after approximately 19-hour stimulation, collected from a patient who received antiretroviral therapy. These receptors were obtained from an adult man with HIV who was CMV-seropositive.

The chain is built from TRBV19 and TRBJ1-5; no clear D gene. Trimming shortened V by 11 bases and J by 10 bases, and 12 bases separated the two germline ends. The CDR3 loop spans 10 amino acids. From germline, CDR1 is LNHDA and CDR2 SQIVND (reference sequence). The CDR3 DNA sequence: TGTGCCGTTGGTGTGGGTCCCCAGCATTTT. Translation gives CAVGVGPQHF.

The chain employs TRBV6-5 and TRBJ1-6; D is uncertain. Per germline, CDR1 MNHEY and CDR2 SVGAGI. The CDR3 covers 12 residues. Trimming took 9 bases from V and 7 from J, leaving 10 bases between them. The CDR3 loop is CASGRLNSPLHF. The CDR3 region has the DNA TGTGCCAGTGGACGGTTGAATTCACCCCTCCACTTT.

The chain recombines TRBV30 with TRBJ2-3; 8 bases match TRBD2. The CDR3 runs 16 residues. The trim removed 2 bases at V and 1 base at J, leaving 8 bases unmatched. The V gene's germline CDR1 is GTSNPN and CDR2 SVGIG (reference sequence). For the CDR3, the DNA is TGTGCCTGGAGTAACCGGCGGGGGGCTGGCACAGATACGCAGTATTTT. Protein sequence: CAWSNRRGAGTDTQYF.

CDR3 protein: CASSFSTGRRNQPQHF. As DNA, the CDR3 is TGTGCCAGCAGCTTTTCGACAGGGCGGCGGAATCAGCCCCAGCATTTT. The chain couples TRBV7-2 to TRBJ1-5, with 7 bases fitting TRBD1. V lost 3 bases to trimming and J lost 4 bases; unmatched junction nucleotides: 9. Germline-derived CDR1 and CDR2 are SGHTA and FQGNSA. This CDR3 has 16 amino acids.

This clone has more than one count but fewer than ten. CDR3 sequence reads: CASSLSRTAPGAFF. The CDR3 nucleotides are TGTGCCAGCAGTTTATCGAGGACAGCCCCAGGGGCTTTCTTT. The V and J genes are TRBV27 and TRBJ1-1; maybe TRBD1 (6 bases). V shed 0 bases and J shed 11 bases, with 16 bases lying between them. Germline CDR1 and CDR2: MNHEY and SMNVEV (reference sequence). The CDR3 contains 14 residues.

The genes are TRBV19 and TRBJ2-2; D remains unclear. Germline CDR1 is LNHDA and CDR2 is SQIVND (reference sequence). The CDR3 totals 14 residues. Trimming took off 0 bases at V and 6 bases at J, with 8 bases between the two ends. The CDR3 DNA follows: TGTGCCAGTAGTATAGACTACTACCCCGGGGAGCTGTTTTTT. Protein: CASSIDYYPGELFF. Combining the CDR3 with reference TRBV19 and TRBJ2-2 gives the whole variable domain DGGITQSPKYLFRKEGQNVTLSCEQNLNHDAMYWYRQDPGQGLRLIYYSQIVNDFQKGDIAEGYSVSREKKESFPLTVTSAQKNPTAFYLCASSIDYYPGELFFGEGSRLTVL.

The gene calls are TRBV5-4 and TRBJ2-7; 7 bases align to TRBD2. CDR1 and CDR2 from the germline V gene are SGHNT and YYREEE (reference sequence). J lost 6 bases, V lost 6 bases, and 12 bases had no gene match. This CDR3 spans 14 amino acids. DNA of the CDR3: TGTGCCAGCACCGTGGGGGGGGGTATAGGCGAGCAGTACTTC. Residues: CASTVGGGIGEQYF.

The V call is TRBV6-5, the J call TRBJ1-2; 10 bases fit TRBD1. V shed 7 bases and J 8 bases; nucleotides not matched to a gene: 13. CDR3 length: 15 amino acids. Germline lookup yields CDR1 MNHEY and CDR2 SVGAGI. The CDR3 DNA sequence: TGTGCCAGCACCCTTGGAGGGACAGGGGATTACGGCTACACCTTC. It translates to CASTLGGTGDYGYTF.

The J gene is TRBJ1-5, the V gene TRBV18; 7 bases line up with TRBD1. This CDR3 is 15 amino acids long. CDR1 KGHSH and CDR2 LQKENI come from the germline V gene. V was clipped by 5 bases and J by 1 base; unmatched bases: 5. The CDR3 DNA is TGTGCCAGCTCAAATTTACAGGGGAGCAATCAGCCCCAGCATTTT. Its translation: CASSNLQGSNQPQHF.

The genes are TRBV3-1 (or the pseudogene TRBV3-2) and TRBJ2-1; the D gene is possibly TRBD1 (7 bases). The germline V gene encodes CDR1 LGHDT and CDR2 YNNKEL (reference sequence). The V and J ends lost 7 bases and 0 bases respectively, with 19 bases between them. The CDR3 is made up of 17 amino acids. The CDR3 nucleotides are TGTGCCAGCAAGGGGGAGGAGGGGGCAAACTCCTACAATGAGCAGTTCTTC. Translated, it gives CASKGEEGANSYNEQFF.

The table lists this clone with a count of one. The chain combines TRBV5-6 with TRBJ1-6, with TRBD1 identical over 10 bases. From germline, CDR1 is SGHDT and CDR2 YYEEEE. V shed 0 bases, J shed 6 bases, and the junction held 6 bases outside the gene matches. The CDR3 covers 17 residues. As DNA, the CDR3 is TGTGCCAGCAGCTTGGGGGGACAGGGGTGGCGTAATTCACCCCTCCACTTT. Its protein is CASSLGGQGWRNSPLHF.

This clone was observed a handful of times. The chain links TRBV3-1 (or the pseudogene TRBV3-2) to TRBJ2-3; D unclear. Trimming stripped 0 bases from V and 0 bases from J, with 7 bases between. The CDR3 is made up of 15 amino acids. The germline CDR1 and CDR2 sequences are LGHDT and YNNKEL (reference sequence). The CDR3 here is CASSQDGRSTDTQYF. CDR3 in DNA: TGTGCCAGCAGCCAAGACGGCAGGAGCACAGATACGCAGTATTTT.

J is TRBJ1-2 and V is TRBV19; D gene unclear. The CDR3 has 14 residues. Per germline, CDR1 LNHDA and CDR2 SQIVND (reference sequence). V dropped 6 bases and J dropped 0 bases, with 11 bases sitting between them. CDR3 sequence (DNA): TGTGCCAGTAGAAGGGCAGGAGCTAACTATGGCTACACCTTC. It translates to CASRRAGANYGYTF. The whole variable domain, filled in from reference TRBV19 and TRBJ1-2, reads DGGITQSPKYLFRKEGQNVTLSCEQNLNHDAMYWYRQDPGQGLRLIYYSQIVNDFQKGDIAEGYSVSREKKESFPLTVTSAQKNPTAFYLCASRRAGANYGYTFGSGTRLTVV.

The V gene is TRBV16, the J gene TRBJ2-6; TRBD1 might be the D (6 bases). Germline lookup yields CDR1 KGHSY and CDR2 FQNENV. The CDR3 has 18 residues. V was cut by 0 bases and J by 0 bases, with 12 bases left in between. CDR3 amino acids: CASSQSTGLPSGANVLTF. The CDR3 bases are TGTGCCAGCAGCCAATCTACAGGGTTGCCCTCTGGGGCCAACGTCCTGACTTTC.

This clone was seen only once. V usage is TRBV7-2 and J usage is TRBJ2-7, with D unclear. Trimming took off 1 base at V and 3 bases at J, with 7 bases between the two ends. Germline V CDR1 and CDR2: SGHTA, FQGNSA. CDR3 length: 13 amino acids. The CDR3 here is CASSLDSYYEQYF. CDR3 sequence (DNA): TGTGCCAGCAGCTTAGACAGCTACTACGAGCAGTACTTC.

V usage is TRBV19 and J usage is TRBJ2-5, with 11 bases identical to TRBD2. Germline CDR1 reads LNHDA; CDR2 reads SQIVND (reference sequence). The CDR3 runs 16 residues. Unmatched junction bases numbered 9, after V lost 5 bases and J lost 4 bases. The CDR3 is CASSSPGLAGSETQYF. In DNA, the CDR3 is TGTGCCAGTAGTTCACCCGGACTAGCGGGTTCAGAGACCCAGTACTTC.

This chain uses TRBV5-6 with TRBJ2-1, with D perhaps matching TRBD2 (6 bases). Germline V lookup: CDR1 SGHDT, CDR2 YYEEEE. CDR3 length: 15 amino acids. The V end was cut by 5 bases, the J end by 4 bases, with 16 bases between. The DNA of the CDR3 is TGTGCCAGCAGTATGGGAGCGGGCAGGTACAATGAGCAGTTCTTC. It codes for CASSMGAGRYNEQFF. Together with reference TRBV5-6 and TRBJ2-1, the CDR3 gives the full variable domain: DAGVTQSPTHLIKTRGQQVTLRCSPKSGHDTVSWYQQALGQGPQFIFQYYEEEERQRGNFPDRFSGHQFPNYSSELNVNALLLGDSALYLCASSMGAGRYNEQFFGPGTRLTVL.

CDR3 DNA: TGTGCCAATTCAACACGCGTCCTCGACGAGCAGTACTTC. Translated, it gives CANSTRVLDEQYF. J is TRBJ2-7 and V is TRBV21-1. TRBV21-1 is labeled a pseudogene. This CDR3 contains 13 residues.

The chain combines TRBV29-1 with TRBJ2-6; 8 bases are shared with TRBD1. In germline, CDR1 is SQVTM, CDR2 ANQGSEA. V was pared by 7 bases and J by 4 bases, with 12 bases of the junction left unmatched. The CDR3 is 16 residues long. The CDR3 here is CSAGQGTYAGANVLTF. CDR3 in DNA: TGCAGCGCCGGACAGGGTACATATGCGGGGGCCAACGTCCTGACTTTC.

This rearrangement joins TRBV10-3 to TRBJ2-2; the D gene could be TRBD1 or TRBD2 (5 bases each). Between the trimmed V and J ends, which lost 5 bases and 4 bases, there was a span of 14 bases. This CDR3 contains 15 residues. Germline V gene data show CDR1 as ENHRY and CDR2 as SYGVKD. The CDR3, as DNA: TGTGCCATCAGTTCCGGGACCAGCCCCACCGGGGAGCTGTTTTTT. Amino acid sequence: CAISSGTSPTGELFF.

The CDR3, as DNA: TGTGCTAGTGGTTTTACAGCCGGGGAGCTGTTTTTT. Its translation: CASGFTAGELFF. The chain joins TRBV12-5 to TRBJ2-2; unclear D gene. V was clipped by 3 bases and J by 6 bases, with 5 bases between them. CDR3 length equals 12 residues. CDR1 is LGHNT, CDR2 FRNRAP, per germline.

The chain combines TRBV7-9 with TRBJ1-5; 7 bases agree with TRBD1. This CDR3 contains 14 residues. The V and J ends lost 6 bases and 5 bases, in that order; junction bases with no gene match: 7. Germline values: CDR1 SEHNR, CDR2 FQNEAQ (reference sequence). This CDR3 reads CASSRDREDQPQHF. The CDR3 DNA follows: TGTGCCAGCAGTCGAGACAGGGAGGATCAGCCCCAGCATTTT. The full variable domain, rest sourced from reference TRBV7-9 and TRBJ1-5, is DTGVSQNPRHKITKRGQNVTFRCDPISEHNRLYWYRQTLGQGPEFLTYFQNEAQLEKSRLLSDRFSAERPKGSFSTLEIQRTEQGDSAMYLCASSRDREDQPQHFGDGTRLSIL.

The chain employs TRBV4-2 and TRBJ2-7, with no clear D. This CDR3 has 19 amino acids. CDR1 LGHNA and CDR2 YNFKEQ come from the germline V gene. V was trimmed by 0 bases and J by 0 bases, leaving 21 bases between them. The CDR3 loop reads CASSQDTYGDTTRSYEQYF. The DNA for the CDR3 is TGTGCCAGCAGCCAAGACACGTACGGAGATACCACCCGCTCCTACGAGCAGTACTTC.

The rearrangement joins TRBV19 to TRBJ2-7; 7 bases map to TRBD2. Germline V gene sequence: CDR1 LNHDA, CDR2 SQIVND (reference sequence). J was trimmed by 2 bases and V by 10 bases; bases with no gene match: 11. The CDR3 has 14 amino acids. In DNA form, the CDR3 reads TGTGCCACTAGGGCGGCGGGGGAGACCTACGAGCAGTACTTC. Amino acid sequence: CATRAAGETYEQYF.